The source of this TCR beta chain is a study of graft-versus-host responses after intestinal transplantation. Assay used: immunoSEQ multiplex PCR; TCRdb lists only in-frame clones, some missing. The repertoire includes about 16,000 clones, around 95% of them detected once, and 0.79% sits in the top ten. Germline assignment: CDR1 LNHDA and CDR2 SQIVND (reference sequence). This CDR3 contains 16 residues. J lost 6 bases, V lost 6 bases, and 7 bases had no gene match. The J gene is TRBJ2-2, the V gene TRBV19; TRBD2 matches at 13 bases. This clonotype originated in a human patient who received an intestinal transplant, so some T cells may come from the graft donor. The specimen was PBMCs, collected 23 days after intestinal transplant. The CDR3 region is CASRPRTSGSPGELFF. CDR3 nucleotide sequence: TGTGCCAGTAGGCCCCGGACTAGCGGGAGTCCCGGGGAGCTGTTTTTT.